This TCR beta chain was sequenced during a study of blood T cell repertoires in COVID-19. The CDR3 is made up of 18 amino acids. Trimming took 0 bases from V and 4 from J; bases not matched to a gene: 8. Germline-derived CDR1 and CDR2 are SGHTA and FQGNSA. TCRdb's copy holds only in-frame clones and misses some; the assay was immunoSEQ multiplex PCR. Of 200,000 to 300,000 clones in the sample, roughly 86% were seen once. The material sequenced was peripheral blood. The sequence was collected from a man aged 35 to 55 who had recovered from COVID-19. The chain links TRBV7-2 to TRBJ1-5, with 11 positions matching TRBD1. The CDR3 here is CASSLAVLGTGGNQPQHF. The CDR3 coding sequence is TGTGCCAGCAGCTTAGCGGTTCTTGGGACAGGGGGGAATCAGCCCCAGCATTTT.